This TCR beta chain was observed in a study of neurological immune-mediated disorders. Findings and caveats of the study: HTLV-1-associated myelopathy displayed the greatest TCR clonal expansion, and multiple sclerosis exhibited the smallest, lower than that of healthy controls.

This CDR3 region has 16 residues. From germline, CDR1 is SGHRS and CDR2 YFSETQ. V lost 0 bases to trimming and J lost 7 bases; unmatched junction nucleotides: 10. Sorted libraries used around 1 million CD4+ or CD8+ T cells. TCRdb processed the 5' RACE reads anew with MiXCR; each CDR3 protein has one entry. The sample shows tens of thousands of distinct CDR3 sequences, roughly 23% of them seen only once. At least ten counts were recorded for this clonotype. Its antigen is currently unknown. The sequenced sample consisted of CD4+ T cells from blood. V usage is TRBV5-1 and J usage is TRBJ2-7; 10 bases are shared with TRBD1. The clonotype was recovered from a middle-aged man with HTLV-1-associated myelopathy (HAM/TSP). CDR3 loop: CASSLEGQGTPREQYF. The CDR3, as DNA: TGCGCCAGCAGCTTGGAGGGACAGGGGACCCCTAGAGAGCAGTACTTC.